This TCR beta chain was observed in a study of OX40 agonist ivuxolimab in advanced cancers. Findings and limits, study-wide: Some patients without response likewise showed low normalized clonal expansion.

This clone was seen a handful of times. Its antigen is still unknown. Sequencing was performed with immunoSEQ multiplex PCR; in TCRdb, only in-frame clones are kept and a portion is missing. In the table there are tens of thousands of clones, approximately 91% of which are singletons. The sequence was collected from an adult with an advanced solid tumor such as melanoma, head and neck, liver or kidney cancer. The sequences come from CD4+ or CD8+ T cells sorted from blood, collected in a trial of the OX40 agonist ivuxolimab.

The CDR3, as DNA: TGTGCCAGCAGTTACCCGGGGGGGAACACTGAAGCTTTCTTT. Protein: CASSYPGGNTEAFF. The chain employs TRBV6-6 and TRBJ1-1, with a weak D call TRBD1 (5 bases). The V gene's germline CDR1 is MNHNY and CDR2 SVGAGI (reference sequence). V was pared by 2 bases and J by 1 base, with 8 bases between. The CDR3 has 14 residues.